One and the same sample provided the 16 T cell receptor beta chains below, sequenced in a study of cytomegalovirus exposure and HLA in healthy donors. The PCR made use of 60 Vbeta and 13 Jbeta primers. Assay used: immunoSEQ multiplex PCR; TCRdb lists only in-frame clones, some missing. The sample records more than 95,000 clones, roughly three quarters being singletons. Source material: PBMCs. Source of these receptors: a middle-aged woman in good health and CMV-seronegative.

This chain uses TRBV5-1 with TRBJ2-7, with D maybe TRBD2 (5 bases). Trimming took off 4 bases at V and 4 bases at J, with 18 bases between the two ends. The CDR3 consists of 15 residues. Germline V lookup: CDR1 SGHRS, CDR2 YFSETQ. CDR3: CASSPGGSKDYEQYF. In DNA form, the CDR3 reads TGCGCCAGCAGCCCAGGAGGCAGCAAAGATTACGAGCAGTACTTC.

This sequence joins TRBV20-1 and TRBJ1-1; D gene uncertain. Germline assignment: CDR1 DFQATT and CDR2 SNEGSKA (reference sequence). The CDR3 loop spans 10 amino acids. Trimming took 5 bases from V and 7 from J, leaving 8 bases between them. As DNA, the CDR3 is TGCAGTGCTGCTAAGATTGAAGCTTTCTTT. This gives the protein CSAAKIEAFF.

The gene calls are TRBV6-4 and TRBJ2-1; 13 bases line up with TRBD2. V lost 3 bases and J lost 1; bases outside the gene matches: 0. The germline gives CDR1 MRHNA, CDR2 SNTAGT. This CDR3 comprises 16 residues. CDR3 region: CASSEGLAGSYNEQFF. In DNA, the CDR3 is TGTGCCAGCAGTGAGGGACTAGCGGGGTCCTACAATGAGCAGTTCTTC.

This clone was recorded only once. The chain couples TRBV7-2 to TRBJ2-7; 10 positions match TRBD2. Germline V CDR1 and CDR2: SGHTA, FQGNSA. The ends lost 3 bases at V and 1 base at J; junction bases unmatched: 3. The CDR3 runs to 15 residues. The CDR3 DNA is TGTGCCAGCAGCTTCTCACTAGCGGGATCCTACGAGCAGTACTTC. As protein: CASSFSLAGSYEQYF.

V and J are TRBV6-5 and TRBJ1-5; D gene ambiguous. Germline loops: CDR1 MNHEY, CDR2 SVGAGI. Trimming cost V 6 bases and J 4 bases, with 4 bases left between them. The CDR3 has 11 residues. CDR3 nucleotides: TGTGCCAGCAGCCAAAATCAGCCCCAGCATTTT. This sequence encodes CASSQNQPQHF.

The rearrangement uses TRBV5-1 and TRBJ1-1, with a tentative D call TRBD1 (6 bases). This CDR3 spans 15 amino acids. The V gene's germline CDR1 is SGHRS and CDR2 YFSETQ. The V end was cut by 1 base, the J end by 4 bases, with 14 bases between. CDR3 DNA sequence: TGCGCCAGCAGCTTGCCCCAGGGGCTGGGCACTGAAGCTTTCTTT. Translating it yields CASSLPQGLGTEAFF. Variable domain in full (rest from reference TRBV5-1 and TRBJ1-1): KAGVTQTPRYLIKTRGQQVTLSCSPISGHRSVSWYQQTPGQGLQFLFEYFSETQRNKGNFPGRFSGRQFSNSRSEMNVSTLELGDSALYLCASSLPQGLGTEAFFGQGTRLTVV.

The rearrangement links TRBV7-8 to TRBJ2-2; TRBD2 matches 14 bases. The CDR3 sequence is 16 residues long. Germline CDR1 reads SGHVS; CDR2 reads FQNEAQ. J was trimmed by 6 bases and V by 4 bases; bases with no gene match: 4. CDR3: CASSSGLAGAAGELFF. In DNA form, the CDR3 reads TGTGCCAGCAGCTCGGGACTAGCGGGAGCCGCCGGGGAGCTGTTTTTT.

Concerning this clone: The germline gene is not matched at one end of the junction; a read error may be the cause. The chain has TRBV20-1 and TRBJ1-2, with TRBD1 matching 9 bases. The CDR3 totals 10 residues. CDR1 is DFQATT, CDR2 SNEGSKA, per germline (reference sequence). The CDR3 bases are TGCAGTGCCCGAACAGGGGGCCGGTTGTTC. Translated: CSARTGGRLF.

The chain has TRBV5-4 and TRBJ2-7; D is possibly TRBD2 (6 bases). Trimming left V 2 bases short and J 5 bases short, with 17 bases between. The CDR3 has 15 amino acids. Germline V gene data show CDR1 as SGHNT and CDR2 as YYREEE (reference sequence). CDR3 region: CASSFSALADNEQYF. CDR3 bases: TGTGCCAGCAGCTTCTCCGCACTAGCTGATAACGAGCAGTACTTC.

Regarding this clone: The junction shows a germline mismatch at one end, possibly a read error. The chain employs TRBV5-4 and TRBJ2-7, with 8 bases identical to TRBD2. Per germline, CDR1 SGHNT and CDR2 YYREEE (reference sequence). The CDR3 is made up of 14 amino acids. This CDR3 reads CASSLGREVYEQYF. The CDR3 DNA reads TGTGCCAGCAGTTTGGGGCGGGAGGTCTACGAGCAGTACTTC. Full variable domain (rest looked up from reference TRBV5-4 and TRBJ2-7): ETGVTQSPTHLIKTRGQQVTLRCSSQSGHNTVSWYQQALGQGPQFIFQYYREEENGRGNFPPRFSGLQFPNYSSELNVNALELDDSALYLCASSLGREVYEQYFGPGTRLTVT.

In this sample, this clone turned up once. The chain employs TRBV6-5 and TRBJ2-1; TRBD1 is a possible D gene (5 bases). This CDR3 contains 12 residues. Looked up from germline, CDR1 is MNHEY and CDR2 is SVGAGI. Trimming took off 6 bases at V and 9 bases at J, with 12 bases between the two ends. This CDR3 is CASSKVRGEQFF. The CDR3 DNA reads as TGTGCCAGCAGCAAAGTAAGGGGTGAGCAGTTCTTC.

V gene TRBV27 combines with J gene TRBJ2-7, with D unresolved. Trimming pared 4 bases from V and 3 bases from J, leaving 22 bases between. Per the germline V gene, CDR1 is MNHEY and CDR2 is SMNVEV (reference sequence). The CDR3 is 17 amino acids. CDR3 bases: TGTGCCAGCAGTTATGTTAGTTTGAGGCCAGAACGCTACGAGCAGTACTTC. This codes for CASSYVSLRPERYEQYF.

The rearrangement links TRBV6-1 to TRBJ1-4, with a possible D match to TRBD1 (5 bases). V was cut by 3 bases and J by 7 bases, with 12 bases left in between. This CDR3 is built from 14 residues. Per germline, CDR1 MNHNS and CDR2 SASEGT. In DNA form, the CDR3 reads TGTGCCAGCAGTGATACGGGGGGTATTGAAAAACTGTTTTTT. Translation: CASSDTGGIEKLFF.

The chain carries TRBV9 and TRBJ2-2; perhaps TRBD1 as D (6 bases). The ends were cut back, 3 bases at V and 3 bases at J, with 9 bases in the middle. CDR1 and CDR2 (germline): SGDLS, YYNGEE. CDR3 length equals 14 residues. This CDR3 reads CASSAAGDTGELFF. CDR3 DNA: TGTGCCAGCAGCGCTGCAGGGGACACCGGGGAGCTGTTTTTT.

The chain links TRBV7-2 to TRBJ2-7; TRBD2 agrees at 7 bases. The junction had 6 bases not matched to a gene; V was cut back by 1 base and J by 6 bases. CDR1 and CDR2 (germline): SGHTA, FQGNSA. The CDR3 length is 14 residues. CDR3 sequence: CASSLGTSLGEQYF. As DNA, the CDR3 is TGTGCCAGCAGCTTAGGGACTAGTCTGGGCGAGCAGTACTTC. Looking up the rest from reference TRBV7-2 and TRBJ2-7 gives the full variable domain: GAGVSQSPSNKVTEKGKDVELRCDPISGHTALYWYRQSLGQGLEFLIYFQGNSAPDKSGLPSDRFSAERTGGSVSTLTIQRTQQEDSAVYLCASSLGTSLGEQYFGPGTRLTVT.

This chain connects TRBV7-6 to TRBJ1-1; 10 bases are shared with TRBD1. Germline V gene lookup returns CDR1 SGHVS and CDR2 FNYEAQ. J lost 7 bases, V lost 1 base, and 6 bases had no gene match. The CDR3 runs 15 residues. The CDR3 region has the DNA TGTGCCAGCAGCTTAGGACAGGGGGCGCAGGGTGAAGCTTTCTTT. This codes for CASSLGQGAQGEAFF.